Presented here are 10 T cell receptor beta chains from one specimen sequenced in a study of T-cell reconstitution after alpha-beta-depleted transplantation in children. Preparing the TCRbeta library involved the use of unique molecular identifiers. TCRdb called the PCR reads again in MiXCR, with one record for every CDR3 protein. Of hundreds of thousands of distinct CDR3 sequences listed, roughly 13% were seen once; the top ten hold around 0.76%. Sample: PBMCs, taken before TCRalphabeta/CD19-depleted stem cell transplant. Receptor source: a girl aged 2-9 years with congenital amegakaryocytic thrombocytopenia, due to receive a stem cell transplant.

The V call is TRBV20-1, the J call TRBJ2-3; D remains ambiguous. V lost 1 base and J 8 bases, leaving 13 bases between the germline ends. Germline CDR1 and CDR2: DFQATT and SNEGSKA (reference sequence). The CDR3 extends over 13 amino acids. Here the CDR3 reads CSARAPEHFTQYF. The CDR3, as DNA: TGCAGTGCTAGAGCCCCTGAGCATTTTACGCAGTATTTT.

This clonotype was seen at least ten times. The genes are TRBV20-1 and TRBJ2-1, with 7 bases matching TRBD2. V lost 3 bases to trimming and J lost 2 bases; unmatched junction nucleotides: 4. Per the germline V gene, CDR1 is DFQATT and CDR2 is SNEGSKA (reference sequence). This CDR3 is built from 14 residues. This CDR3 reads CSASISGTYNEQFF. CDR3 DNA: TGCAGTGCTAGTATCAGCGGGACCTACAATGAGCAGTTCTTC.

This clonotype was counted at least ten times. The chain carries TRBV5-1 and TRBJ2-1; weak D call: TRBD2 (6 bases). V was trimmed by 0 bases and J by 5 bases, leaving 18 bases between them. The germline CDR1 and CDR2 sequences are SGHRS and YFSETQ. CDR3 length: 17 residues. The CDR3 DNA sequence: TGCGCCAGCAGCTTGGGTTGGGCGGGGTCTCTCCACAATGAGCAGTTCTTC. It codes for CASSLGWAGSLHNEQFF. The full variable domain, its missing parts supplied by reference TRBV5-1 and TRBJ2-1, is KAGVTQTPRYLIKTRGQQVTLSCSPISGHRSVSWYQQTPGQGLQFLFEYFSETQRNKGNFPGRFSGRQFSNSRSEMNVSTLELGDSALYLCASSLGWAGSLHNEQFFGPGTRLTVL.

The gene calls are TRBV20-1 and TRBJ2-5; 8 bases fit TRBD2. This CDR3 comprises 12 residues. Germline values: CDR1 DFQATT, CDR2 SNEGSKA (reference sequence). With 6 bases clipped from V and 5 bases from J, the junction kept 5 bases outside the gene matches. The CDR3 DNA reads TGCAGTGCACCAGCGGGAGTTGAGACCCAGTACTTC. This sequence encodes CSAPAGVETQYF.

This rearrangement joins TRBV4-1 to TRBJ2-7; 7 bases agree with TRBD2. The CDR3 contains 14 residues. Germline V CDR1 and CDR2: MGHRA, YSYEKL. Trimming removed 8 bases from V and 1 base from J; junction bases left unmatched: 8. Here the CDR3 reads CASGRPGRSYEQYF. CDR3 DNA sequence: TGCGCCAGCGGACGACCCGGGAGGTCCTACGAGCAGTACTTC.

This clonotype was found many times. The chain combines TRBV12-3 or TRBV12-4 with TRBJ2-1, with D perhaps matching TRBD1 or TRBD2 (5 bases each). V shed 5 bases and J shed 5 bases, with 10 bases lying between them. This CDR3 region has 13 residues. Written as DNA, the CDR3 is TGTGCCAGCAGTAAAGGGACCGACAATGAGCAGTTCTTC. Amino acids: CASSKGTDNEQFF.

The rearrangement joins TRBV20-1 to TRBJ2-3, with 12 bases fitting TRBD2. V was pared by 2 bases and J by 3 bases, with 12 bases of the junction left unmatched. The CDR3 sequence is 18 residues long. Germline V gene sequence: CDR1 DFQATT, CDR2 SNEGSKA (reference sequence). The CDR3: CSARPEGRLAGATDTQYF. The CDR3 DNA reads TGCAGTGCTAGACCCGAAGGGAGACTAGCGGGAGCGACAGATACGCAGTATTTT.

The table lists this clonotype with many counts. This sequence joins TRBV13 and TRBJ2-1; 8 positions agree with TRBD2. Germline trimming cut 5 bases from V and 7 bases from J; bases unmatched to any gene: 7. This CDR3 spans 14 amino acids. Germline CDR1 reads PRHDT; CDR2 reads FYEKMQ (reference sequence). The CDR3 DNA is TGTGCCAGCAGCATAGCGGGACAAAGGAATGAGCAGTTCTTC. As protein: CASSIAGQRNEQFF. Together with reference TRBV13 and TRBJ2-1, the CDR3 gives the full variable domain: AAGVIQSPRHLIKEKRETATLKCYPIPRHDTVYWYQQGPGQDPQFLISFYEKMQSDKGSIPDRFSAQQFSDYHSELNMSSLELGDSALYFCASSIAGQRNEQFFGPGTRLTVL.

This clonotype was recorded a few times. V usage is TRBV5-1 and J usage is TRBJ2-1; 13 bases are a match to TRBD2. CDR3 length equals 17 residues. CDR1 and CDR2 (germline): SGHRS, YFSETQ. The junction had 7 bases not matched to a gene; V was cut back by 4 bases and J by 3 bases. The CDR3 nucleotides read TGCGCCAGCAGCCTCAGACTAGCGGGAGGTCTCTACAATGAGCAGTTCTTC. It translates to CASSLRLAGGLYNEQFF.

The chain recombines TRBV20-1 with TRBJ2-7; 12 bases agree with TRBD2. This CDR3 is 13 amino acids long. J gave up 5 bases and V 3 bases, and 2 bases lay outside the gene matches. The germline gives CDR1 DFQATT, CDR2 SNEGSKA (reference sequence). CDR3 bases: TGCAGTGCTAGGGGACTAGCGGGCGACGAGCAGTACTTC. This gives the protein CSARGLAGDEQYF.